This T cell receptor (beta chain) was recorded in a study of shared clonotypes between healthy human individuals. The study's findings and limits: Even with large depth, rarefaction showed that sorted-subset sequencing was incomplete.

V was cut by 3 bases and J by 2 bases, with 14 bases left in between. This CDR3 comprises 15 residues. Germline V CDR1 and CDR2: PRHDT, FYEKMQ (reference sequence). Using immunoSEQ multiplex PCR, the repertoire was profiled, and TCRdb retains in-frame clones only, with some absent. The sample lists about 770,000 clones; roughly 72% were seen once. Turning to this clone: The target antigen is unknown.

V gene TRBV13 combines with J gene TRBJ2-7; a weak D match, TRBD1 (5 bases). The sequenced sample consisted of memory CD4+ T cells sorted from blood. Subset reported: CD45RA-negative fraction. The receptor's source is a woman under 40 in good health. CDR3 residues: CASSFRAVATYEQYF. The CDR3 DNA sequence: TGTGCCAGCAGCTTCAGGGCCGTCGCAACCTACGAGCAGTACTTC.